This T cell receptor beta chain was sequenced for a study of cytomegalovirus exposure and HLA in healthy donors. Regarding the study as a whole: Researchers reported in a later analysis that common viral pathogens appeared linked to several top clusters. The authors judged a highly shared variant cluster likely a sequencing artifact.

A note on this clone: Its matching antigen is unknown.

Primers included in the PCR were 60 Vbeta and 13 Jbeta primers. TCRdb's table, derived via immunoSEQ multiplex PCR, lists solely in-frame clones and lacks some. In the table there are more than 95,000 clones, approximately 72% of which are singletons. Per germline, CDR1 SGHTA and CDR2 FQGNSA. The V end was cut by 5 bases, the J end by 8 bases, with 13 bases between. The CDR3 contains 13 residues. Sequences were obtained from PBMCs. The clonotype originates from a young man in good health and CMV-seronegative. The rearrangement joins TRBV7-2 to TRBJ2-1; maybe TRBD1 (5 bases). The CDR3 sequence: CASSPTEQDEQFF. In nucleotides, the CDR3 is TGTGCCAGCAGCCCTACGGAACAGGATGAGCAGTTCTTC. Full variable domain (outside the CDR3, taken from reference TRBV7-2 and TRBJ2-1): GAGVSQSPSNKVTEKGKDVELRCDPISGHTALYWYRQSLGQGLEFLIYFQGNSAPDKSGLPSDRFSAERTGGSVSTLTIQRTQQEDSAVYLCASSPTEQDEQFFGPGTRLTVL.